This is a list of T cell receptor beta chains from one sample in a study of T cell changes during pregnancy in multiple sclerosis. The table came from immunoSEQ multiplex PCR; TCRdb's copy has only in-frame clones and leaves some out. The sample includes nearly 110,000 clones, around 90% of them seen just once. The sample here was peripheral blood, taken before pregnancy. The receptors here all came from a female donor with multiple sclerosis, enrolled in a pregnancy study. Each CDR3 is given with its conserved first and last residue. The D gene is left open where the match is weak. Clone size is shown for a subset of rows, as once, few, many or a class of expanded clone.

v_gene	j_gene	abundance	d_gene	CDR3aa	CDR3nt
TRBV10-2	TRBJ2-2	NA	NA	CASAVGGGANTGELFF	TGCGCCAGCGCGGTGGGCGGGGGCGCCAACACCGGGGAGCTGTTTTTT
TRBV28	TRBJ2-7	NA	NA	CASRKGGSYEQYF	TGTGCCAGCAGAAAAGGGGGCTCCTACGAGCAGTACTTC
TRBV7-8	TRBJ1-4	NA	NA	CASSDLGEREKLFF	TGTGCCAGCAGCGATTTGGGTGAGAGGGAAAAACTGTTTTTT
TRBV4-1	TRBJ1-2	NA	NA	CASRNEGRSNGYTF	TGCGCCAGCAGGAACGAAGGGAGGTCTAATGGCTACACCTTC
TRBV9	TRBJ2-5	once	NA	CASSVTSSETQYF	TGTGCCAGCAGCGTAACTAGCTCAGAGACCCAGTACTTC
TRBV5-1	TRBJ1-1	NA	TRBD1	CASSSTNGQGGIVFF	TGCGCCAGCAGCTCTACTAACGGACAGGGTGGGATCGTTTTCTTT
TRBV2	TRBJ1-2	NA	TRBD1	CASRERQGAWYGYTF	TGTGCCAGCAGAGAGAGACAGGGGGCATGGTATGGCTACACCTTC
TRBV19	TRBJ2-6	NA	NA	CASSIDAVSGANVLTF	TGTGCCAGTAGTATAGATGCGGTATCTGGGGCCAACGTCCTGACTTTC
TRBV2	TRBJ1-2	NA	NA	CASSETANYGYTF	TGTGCCAGCAGTGAGACAGCTAACTATGGCTACACCTTC
TRBV18	TRBJ1-1	NA	NA	CASSPPSAGVNTEAFF	TGTGCCAGCTCACCACCGTCCGCAGGCGTGAACACTGAAGCTTTCTTT
TRBV6-1	TRBJ2-5	once	NA	CASSEAFAVETQYF	TGTGCCAGCAGTGAAGCGTTCGCGGTGGAGACCCAGTACTTC
TRBV28	TRBJ2-7	NA	NA	CASQEGNRYEQYF	TGTGCCAGCCAGGAAGGAAATCGCTACGAGCAGTACTTC
TRBV27	TRBJ2-1	NA	TRBD2	CASSLTGTSGRAYNEQFF	TGTGCCAGCAGTTTGACCGGGACTAGCGGGAGAGCTTACAATGAGCAGTTCTTC
TRBV7-2	TRBJ2-7	NA	TRBD2	CASSSSGNSYEQYF	TGTGCCAGCAGTTCCAGCGGGAACTCCTACGAGCAGTACTTC
TRBV28	TRBJ2-1	NA	TRBD1	CASRRPRTGRVEQFF	TGTGCCAGCAGAAGGCCCCGGACAGGGCGGGTTGAGCAGTTCTTC
TRBV29-1	TRBJ2-1	NA	NA	CSVERDLNEQFF	TGCAGCGTTGAACGGGATCTAAATGAGCAGTTCTTC
TRBV19	TRBJ1-1	NA	NA	CASSIAWSGTNAHEAFF	TGTGCCAGTAGTATAGCCTGGTCGGGAACTAATGCCCACGAAGCTTTCTTT
TRBV4-3	TRBJ2-7	NA	NA	CASSQDRGASEQYF	TGCGCCAGCAGCCAAGATCGGGGGGCCTCCGAGCAGTACTTC
TRBV5-8	TRBJ1-5	NA	NA	CASSSDSQYQPQHF	TGTGCCAGCAGCTCCGACAGCCAGTATCAGCCCCAGCATTTT
TRBV29-1	TRBJ2-5	NA	TRBD2	CSAEREGETQYF	TGCAGCGCCGAGCGGGAGGGTGAGACCCAGTACTTC
TRBV11-2	TRBJ2-2	NA	TRBD2	CASSRWTSLPGELFF	TGTGCCAGCAGCAGATGGACTAGTCTCCCCGGGGAGCTGTTTTTT
TRBV19	TRBJ2-1	NA	NA	CASSIVGRGEYNEQFF	TGTGCCAGTAGTATAGTGGGCAGGGGTGAATACAATGAGCAGTTCTTC
TRBV2	TRBJ2-7	NA	TRBD2	CAGRLADSYEQYF	TGTGCCGGAAGACTAGCGGACTCCTACGAGCAGTACTTC
TRBV5-1	TRBJ2-1	NA	TRBD1	CASSPDRDLGGQFF	TGCGCCAGCAGCCCGGACAGGGACCTAGGGGGGCAGTTCTTC
TRBV19	TRBJ2-2	NA	TRBD1	CASNQGQTGELFF	TGTGCCAGTAACCAGGGACAGACCGGGGAGCTGTTTTTT
TRBV10-3	TRBJ2-7	NA	TRBD1	CAISEGQGHYEQYF	TGTGCCATCAGTGAGGGACAGGGGCACTACGAGCAGTACTTC
TRBV5-6	TRBJ2-1	NA	NA	CASSLTGGSYNEQFF	TGTGCCAGCAGCTTGACAGGCGGCTCCTACAATGAGCAGTTCTTC
TRBV12-5	TRBJ2-1	NA	NA	CASAPGIPQVIEQFF	TGTGCTAGTGCCCCAGGGATCCCTCAAGTGATTGAGCAGTTCTTC
TRBV4-3	TRBJ2-7	NA	TRBD1	CASSQSRQGTDEQYF	TGCGCCAGCAGCCAATCCCGACAGGGCACCGACGAGCAGTACTTC
TRBV30	TRBJ2-3	NA	TRBD1	CAWSVGGEGDTQYF	TGTGCCTGGAGTGTAGGGGGCGAAGGAGATACGCAGTATTTT
TRBV5-1	TRBJ2-7	NA	TRBD2	CASSQNPGLAARGQYF	TGCGCCAGCAGCCAGAATCCGGGACTAGCGGCACGGGGGCAGTACTTC
TRBV9	TRBJ1-5	NA	TRBD1	CASSVTGGLNQPQHF	TGTGCCAGCAGCGTAACAGGGGGCCTTAATCAGCCCCAGCATTTT
TRBV19	TRBJ1-4	NA	TRBD1	CASRGTGANEKLFF	TGTGCCAGTAGGGGGACAGGTGCTAATGAAAAACTGTTTTTT
TRBV6-6	TRBJ1-3	NA	NA	CASGPSTSGNTIYF	TGTGCCAGCGGTCCCTCTACCTCTGGAAACACCATATATTTT
TRBV6-4	TRBJ2-2	NA	NA	CAPRVGTGELFF	TGTGCCCCGAGGGTGGGCACCGGGGAGCTGTTTTTT
TRBV15	TRBJ2-3	NA	NA	CATGGPTDTQYF	TGTGCCACGGGGGGGCCCACAGATACGCAGTATTTT
TRBV7-2	TRBJ1-5	NA	TRBD1	CASSFSQGLSNQPQHF	TGTGCCAGCAGCTTTTCACAGGGGTTAAGCAATCAGCCCCAGCATTTT
TRBV7-2	TRBJ2-2	NA	TRBD2	CASSIWTSGGTGELFF	TGTGCCAGCAGCATATGGACTAGCGGGGGAACCGGGGAGCTGTTTTTT
TRBV14	TRBJ1-4	NA	TRBD1	CASSHLTGTGDEKLFF	TGTGCCAGCAGCCACCTAACCGGGACAGGGGATGAAAAACTGTTTTTT
TRBV7-6	TRBJ1-3	NA	TRBD1	CASSPRTGLSSGNTIYF	TGTGCCAGCAGCCCGAGGACAGGTTTAAGCTCTGGAAACACCATATATTTT
TRBV7-2	TRBJ2-7	NA	TRBD1	CASGQGPDYEQYF	TGTGCCAGTGGACAGGGCCCAGACTACGAGCAGTACTTC
TRBV7-9	TRBJ2-3	NA	NA	CASSSDAGDTQYF	TGTGCCAGCAGCTCGGACGCGGGGGATACGCAGTATTTT
TRBV11-2	TRBJ2-1	NA	NA	CASSSLRPEQYNEQFF	TGTGCCAGCAGCTCTCTGCGGCCCGAACAATACAATGAGCAGTTCTTC
TRBV2	TRBJ1-1	NA	NA	CASSSLPEWNTEAFF	TGTGCCAGCAGCTCCCTGCCGGAGTGGAACACTGAAGCTTTCTTT
TRBV28	TRBJ1-2	NA	NA	CASSETGTNYGYTF	TGTGCCAGCAGCGAGACAGGTACTAACTATGGCTACACCTTC
TRBV5-1	TRBJ2-7	once	TRBD1	CASSLLDPGQTYEQYF	TGCGCCAGCAGCTTGTTGGATCCGGGACAGACCTACGAGCAGTACTTC
TRBV28	TRBJ1-2	NA	NA	CASMGHGARIGYTF	TGTGCCAGCATGGGGCATGGAGCTCGCATCGGCTACACCTTC
TRBV29-1	TRBJ2-1	NA	TRBD2	CSVELAGVFFSYNEQFF	TGCAGCGTTGAGCTAGCGGGAGTTTTTTTCTCCTACAATGAGCAGTTCTTC
TRBV5-4	TRBJ1-2	NA	NA	CASSSIGQGRDYGYTF	TGTGCCAGCAGCTCCATCGGGCAGGGCCGAGACTATGGCTACACCTTC
TRBV30	TRBJ2-3	NA	NA	CAWSEDSLDTQYF	TGTGCCTGGAGCGAGGACTCCCTAGATACGCAGTATTTT
TRBV4-2	TRBJ2-2	once	NA	CASSQDLLAGELFF	TGTGCCAGCAGCCAAGATTTACTAGCCGGGGAGCTGTTTTTT
TRBV7-9	TRBJ2-1	few	TRBD2	CASSFPPRLAGVSDEQFF	TGTGCCAGCAGCTTCCCCCCTAGATTAGCGGGAGTTTCCGATGAGCAGTTCTTC
TRBV30	TRBJ1-1	NA	NA	CAWSLSGANTEAFF	TGTGCCTGGAGTCTGTCTGGGGCCAACACTGAAGCTTTCTTT
TRBV18	TRBJ1-1	NA	NA	CASSPLGQTPSMGTEAFF	TGTGCCAGCTCACCGCTTGGACAGACCCCTAGTATGGGCACTGAAGCTTTCTTT
TRBV5-1	TRBJ2-3	NA	NA	CASSLERADTQYF	TGCGCCAGCAGCTTGGAGCGGGCAGATACGCAGTATTTT
TRBV18	TRBJ2-7	NA	NA	CASSPSSYEQYF	TGTGCCAGCTCACCCAGCTCCTACGAGCAGTACTTC
TRBV6-5	TRBJ1-5	NA	NA	CASSEKGTVPQHF	TGTGCCAGCAGTGAAAAGGGGACTGTTCCCCAGCATTTT